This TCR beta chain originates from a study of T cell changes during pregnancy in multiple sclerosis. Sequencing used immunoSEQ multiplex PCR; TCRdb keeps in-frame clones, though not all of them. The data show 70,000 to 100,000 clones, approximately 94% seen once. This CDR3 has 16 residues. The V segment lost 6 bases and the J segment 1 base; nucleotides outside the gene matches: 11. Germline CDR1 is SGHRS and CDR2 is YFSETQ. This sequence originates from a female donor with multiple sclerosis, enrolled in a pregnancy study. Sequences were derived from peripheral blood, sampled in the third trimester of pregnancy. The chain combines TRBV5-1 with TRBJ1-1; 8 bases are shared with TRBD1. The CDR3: CASKRAGGLGNTEAFF. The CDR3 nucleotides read TGCGCCAGCAAAAGGGCAGGGGGCTTGGGGAACACTGAAGCTTTCTTT. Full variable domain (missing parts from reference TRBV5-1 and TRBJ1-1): KAGVTQTPRYLIKTRGQQVTLSCSPISGHRSVSWYQQTPGQGLQFLFEYFSETQRNKGNFPGRFSGRQFSNSRSEMNVSTLELGDSALYLCASKRAGGLGNTEAFFGQGTRLTVV.